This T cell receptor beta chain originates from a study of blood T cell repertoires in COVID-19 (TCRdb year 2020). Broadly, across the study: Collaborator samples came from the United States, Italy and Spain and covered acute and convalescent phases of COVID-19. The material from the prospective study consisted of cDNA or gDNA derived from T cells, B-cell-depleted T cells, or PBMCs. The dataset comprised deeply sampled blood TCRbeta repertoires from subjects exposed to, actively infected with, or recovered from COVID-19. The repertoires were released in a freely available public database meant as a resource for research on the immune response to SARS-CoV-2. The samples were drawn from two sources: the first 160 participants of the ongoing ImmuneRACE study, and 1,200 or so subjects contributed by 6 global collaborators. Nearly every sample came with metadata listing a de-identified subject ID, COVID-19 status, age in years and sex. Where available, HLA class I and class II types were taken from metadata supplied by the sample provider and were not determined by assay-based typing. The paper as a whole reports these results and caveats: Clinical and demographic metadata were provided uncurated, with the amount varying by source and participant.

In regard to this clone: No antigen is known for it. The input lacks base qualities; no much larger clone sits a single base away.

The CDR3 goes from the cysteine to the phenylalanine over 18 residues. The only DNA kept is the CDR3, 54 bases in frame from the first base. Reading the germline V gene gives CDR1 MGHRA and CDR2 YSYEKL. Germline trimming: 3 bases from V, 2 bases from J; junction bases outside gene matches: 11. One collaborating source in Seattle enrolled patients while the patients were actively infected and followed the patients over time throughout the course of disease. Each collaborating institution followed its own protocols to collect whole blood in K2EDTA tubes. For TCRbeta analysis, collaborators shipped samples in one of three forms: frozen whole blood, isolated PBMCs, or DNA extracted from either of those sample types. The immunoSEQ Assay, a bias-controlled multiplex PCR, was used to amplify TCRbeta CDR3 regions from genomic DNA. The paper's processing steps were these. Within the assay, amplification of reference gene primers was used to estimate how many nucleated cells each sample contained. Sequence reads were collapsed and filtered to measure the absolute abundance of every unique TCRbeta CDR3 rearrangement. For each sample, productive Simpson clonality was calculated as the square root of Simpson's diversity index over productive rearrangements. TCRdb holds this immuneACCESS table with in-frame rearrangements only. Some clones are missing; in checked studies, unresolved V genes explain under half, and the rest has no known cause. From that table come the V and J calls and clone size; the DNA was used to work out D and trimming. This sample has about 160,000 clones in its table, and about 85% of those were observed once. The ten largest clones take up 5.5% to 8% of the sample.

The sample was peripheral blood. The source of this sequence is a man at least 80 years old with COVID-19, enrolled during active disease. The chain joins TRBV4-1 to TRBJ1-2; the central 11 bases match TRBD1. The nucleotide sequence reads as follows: TGCGCCAGCAGCCACCCCATGGGGACAGGGGGGCCGAACTATGGCTACACCTTC. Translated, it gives CASSHPMGTGGPNYGYTF.